The 10 T cell receptor beta chains below all came from one sample that was sequenced in a study of cytomegalovirus exposure and HLA in healthy donors. PCR was performed using 60 Vbeta and 13 Jbeta primers. This table comes from immunoSEQ multiplex PCR, and its TCRdb copy is limited to in-frame clones, with some not included. This sample has roughly 97,000 clones; about a tenth occur once, and the top ten carry about 5%. What was sequenced was PBMCs. The receptors stem from a man aged 50 or older in good health and CMV-seropositive.

V gene TRBV15 combines with J gene TRBJ2-5, with TRBD2 identical over 8 bases. The CDR3 is 17 residues long. After removal of 1 base from V and 1 base from J, the junction contained 8 bases not matched to a gene. Germline CDR1 reads LNHNV; CDR2 reads YYDKDF (reference sequence). The CDR3 DNA follows: TGTGCCACCAGCAGAGTATCGAGCGGGAGATCCCAAGAGACCCAGTACTTC. Amino acids: CATSRVSSGRSQETQYF.

This clone was detected only once. The V and J genes are TRBV5-5 and TRBJ1-2; no reliable D call. Trimming stripped 1 base from V and 8 bases from J, with 15 bases between. Germline CDR1 is SGHKS and CDR2 is YYEKEE (reference sequence). CDR3 length: 14 residues. Here the CDR3 reads CASSLSPVGSGYTF. CDR3 nucleotide sequence: TGTGCCAGCAGCTTGTCCCCCGTAGGGAGCGGCTACACCTTC.

This clone has only a few counts. The chain uses TRBV6-6 and TRBJ2-7, with 13 bases fitting TRBD2. The J segment lost 9 bases and the V segment lost 5 bases, leaving 7 bases of the junction unmatched. Germline V gene data show CDR1 as MNHNY and CDR2 as SVGAGI (reference sequence). The length of the CDR3 is 14 residues. In nucleotides, the CDR3 is TGTGCCAGCAGTGATACTAGCGGGAGGGCCCGGCAGTACTTC. This codes for CASSDTSGRARQYF.

This clone appeared a few times. This sequence joins TRBV28 and TRBJ1-4; tentative D call: TRBD1 (5 bases). The CDR3 has 13 amino acids. Germline CDR1 MDHEN, CDR2 SYDVKM. Trimming removed 6 bases at V and 8 bases at J, with 13 bases between. The CDR3 region is CASRGHGSEKLFF. DNA for the CDR3: TGTGCCAGCAGAGGACATGGAAGCGAAAAACTGTTTTTT.

The table lists this clone with a few counts. The chain has TRBV19 and TRBJ2-3, with 9 bases identical to TRBD2. CDR3 size: 15 residues. The germline gives CDR1 LNHDA, CDR2 SQIVND (reference sequence). J lost 2 bases, V lost 4 bases, and 4 bases had no gene match. DNA of the CDR3: TGTGCCAGTAGTACTGGCGGGAGGGCCACAGATACGCAGTATTTT. It encodes CASSTGGRATDTQYF.

This clone was counted only a few times. V and J are TRBV7-2 and TRBJ2-1; 8 bases match TRBD2. CDR3 length: 14 residues. Germline V gives CDR1 SGHTA, CDR2 FQGNSA. V lost 3 bases to trimming and J lost 6 bases; unmatched junction nucleotides: 4. CDR3 loop: CASSFGLAVNEQFF. The CDR3, as DNA: TGTGCCAGCAGCTTCGGACTAGCAGTCAATGAGCAGTTCTTC.

This chain links TRBV6-5 with TRBJ2-3; a weak D match, TRBD2 (6 bases). CDR3 length equals 16 residues. Between the trimmed V and J ends, which lost 2 bases and 5 bases, there was a span of 17 bases. The germline V gene encodes CDR1 MNHEY and CDR2 SVGAGI. The CDR3 reads CASSYVLGGSGDTQYF. CDR3 sequence (DNA): TGTGCCAGCAGTTACGTCCTGGGGGGTTCCGGAGATACGCAGTATTTT.

V and J are TRBV27 and TRBJ1-2, with D maybe TRBD1 (5 bases). V was pared by 4 bases and J by 2 bases, with 14 bases between. The CDR3 loop spans 15 amino acids. Germline V lookup: CDR1 MNHEY, CDR2 SMNVEV (reference sequence). For the CDR3, the DNA is TGTGCCAGCAGTTATGACAGCACGAGGAACTATGGCTACACCTTC. It is translated as CASSYDSTRNYGYTF.

This clone has a handful of counts. CDR3 sequence (DNA): TGTGCCAGCAGCGCAGGTATATCCTACCAAGAGACCCAGTACTTC. It yields the protein CASSAGISYQETQYF. The chain joins TRBV7-9 to TRBJ2-5; D is unclear. V was pared by 5 bases and J by 0 bases, with 13 bases between. There are 15 residues in the CDR3. Germline CDR1 SEHNR, CDR2 FQNEAQ (reference sequence).

This clone turned up a few times. DNA of the CDR3: TGTGCCATCAGTGAGTCGACAGGGGCGCGAGAGACCCAGTACTTC. It specifies CAISESTGARETQYF. The gene calls are TRBV10-3 and TRBJ2-5; 8 nucleotides agree with TRBD1. CDR3 length: 15 residues. The germline V gene has CDR1 ENHRY and CDR2 SYGVKD. The J segment lost 4 bases and the V segment lost 0 bases, leaving 4 bases of the junction unmatched.